This is a list of T cell receptor beta chains from one sample in a study of T-cell memory formation after mild COVID-19. TCRdb re-derived calls from the 5' RACE reads in MiXCR, one entry per CDR3 protein. The profile shows 90,000 to 120,000 distinct CDR3 sequences, around an eighth of them singletons. What was sequenced was PBMCs or a T cell subset sorted from them (not recorded which). These receptors were collected from a man younger than 35 who had mild COVID-19 (a few samples of this study predate the infection). Cell type and time point are not known. CDR3s include the opening cysteine and the closing phenylalanine or tryptophan. Each record gives: J gene, CDR3 length, clone size, D gene, V gene, CDR3 DNA, CDR3 protein. A D gene is named only where the DNA matches it firmly. Clone size is not always given. Where it is, it says once, few, many or a class for expanded clones.

J gene: TRBJ2-5; CDR3 length: 16; clone size: -; D gene: -; V gene: TRBV25-1; CDR3 DNA: TGTGCCAGCAGTGAAGACCGTTTTGGGAGTTGGGAGACCCAGTACTTC; CDR3 protein: CASSEDRFGSWETQYF
J gene: TRBJ2-6; CDR3 length: 17; clone size: few; D gene: TRBD2; V gene: TRBV11-2; CDR3 DNA: TGTGCCAGCAGCTTGGGCCGGGGGGGCGCTGGGGCCAACGTCCTGACTTTC; CDR3 protein: CASSLGRGGAGANVLTF
J gene: TRBJ1-2; CDR3 length: 14; clone size: few; D gene: TRBD1; V gene: TRBV27; CDR3 DNA: TGTGCCAGCAGTTTTTTGGACAGGGACTATGGCTACACCTTC; CDR3 protein: CASSFLDRDYGYTF
J gene: TRBJ1-1; CDR3 length: 14; clone size: -; D gene: -; V gene: TRBV7-3; CDR3 DNA: TGTGCCAGCAGCGCACACGGGGAGGACACTGAAGCTTTCTTT; CDR3 protein: CASSAHGEDTEAFF
J gene: TRBJ2-1; CDR3 length: 14; clone size: -; D gene: -; V gene: TRBV19; CDR3 DNA: TGTGCCAGTAGGAGGGGAGCCTCGGAGAATGAGCAGTTCTTC; CDR3 protein: CASRRGASENEQFF
J gene: TRBJ2-3; CDR3 length: 14; clone size: few; D gene: TRBD1; V gene: TRBV10-3; CDR3 DNA: TGTGCCATCAGGCGGACAGGGCTTACAGATACGCAGTATTTT; CDR3 protein: CAIRRTGLTDTQYF
J gene: TRBJ1-4; CDR3 length: 14; clone size: -; D gene: -; V gene: TRBV7-9; CDR3 DNA: TGTGCCAGCAGCTCCCCTGGAACCTGGGAAAAACTGTTTTTT; CDR3 protein: CASSSPGTWEKLFF
J gene: TRBJ1-6; CDR3 length: 14; clone size: -; D gene: TRBD1; V gene: TRBV5-1; CDR3 DNA: TGCGCCAGCAGCGCCGGGACAGAGAATTCACCCCTCCACTTT; CDR3 protein: CASSAGTENSPLHF
J gene: TRBJ2-2; CDR3 length: 15; clone size: few; D gene: -; V gene: TRBV7-9; CDR3 DNA: TGTGCCAGCAGCTTAGTCGTCGGGGCCGGCGGGGAGCTGTTTTTT; CDR3 protein: CASSLVVGAGGELFF
J gene: TRBJ1-3; CDR3 length: 18; clone size: -; D gene: -; V gene: TRBV9; CDR3 DNA: TGTGCCAGCAGCCTCCACCCCTTGGACAGCTTTCGAAGAAACACCATATATTTT; CDR3 protein: CASSLHPLDSFRRNTIYF
J gene: TRBJ2-1; CDR3 length: 12; clone size: -; D gene: -; V gene: TRBV12-5; CDR3 DNA: TGTGCTAGTGGTTTACGAGTTTTTGAGCAGTTCTTC; CDR3 protein: CASGLRVFEQFF
J gene: TRBJ2-5; CDR3 length: 14; clone size: -; D gene: TRBD1; V gene: TRBV5-1; CDR3 DNA: TGCGCCAGCAGCTTGGCTTCAGGGGGAGAGACCCAGTACTTC; CDR3 protein: CASSLASGGETQYF
J gene: TRBJ1-5; CDR3 length: 16; clone size: -; D gene: -; V gene: TRBV6-2/TRBV6-3; CDR3 DNA: TGTGCCAGCAGCCCCCTGGGACGGGCTAGGGGTCAGCCCCAGCATTTT; CDR3 protein: CASSPLGRARGQPQHF
J gene: TRBJ2-2; CDR3 length: 14; clone size: few; D gene: -; V gene: TRBV28; CDR3 DNA: TGTGCCAGCAGTTTAAGGCAGCTCACCGGGGAGCTGTTTTTT; CDR3 protein: CASSLRQLTGELFF
J gene: TRBJ2-1; CDR3 length: 15; clone size: few; D gene: TRBD2; V gene: TRBV5-4; CDR3 DNA: TGTGCCAGCAGCATCGATCCAGCGGGGGTCAATGAGCAGTTCTTC; CDR3 protein: CASSIDPAGVNEQFF
J gene: TRBJ1-1; CDR3 length: 19; clone size: few; D gene: TRBD1; V gene: TRBV7-2; CDR3 DNA: TGTGCCAGCAGCTTAGAGGGTCTACAGGGGTTCAGGAGGAACACTGAAGCTTTCTTT; CDR3 protein: CASSLEGLQGFRRNTEAFF
J gene: TRBJ2-2; CDR3 length: 15; clone size: few; D gene: -; V gene: TRBV6-5; CDR3 DNA: TGTGCCAGCAGTTACTCGAGCAGGGAGGTCGGGGAGCTGTTTTTT; CDR3 protein: CASSYSSREVGELFF
J gene: TRBJ2-3; CDR3 length: 17; clone size: -; D gene: TRBD2; V gene: TRBV27; CDR3 DNA: TGTGCCAGCAGTTTACTGGGACTAGCGGGGTACACAGATACGCAGTATTTT; CDR3 protein: CASSLLGLAGYTDTQYF
J gene: TRBJ2-4; CDR3 length: 19; clone size: once; D gene: -; V gene: TRBV7-9; CDR3 DNA: TGTGCCAGCAGCTTCAGCAGTCTCGGGGACTGGCTAGCCAAAAACATTCAGTACTTC; CDR3 protein: CASSFSSLGDWLAKNIQYF
J gene: TRBJ1-1; CDR3 length: 15; clone size: -; D gene: -; V gene: TRBV6-5; CDR3 DNA: TGTGCCAGCAGTTCCGGGGGGGGCTTGGTCACCGAAGCTTTCTTT; CDR3 protein: CASSSGGGLVTEAFF
J gene: TRBJ2-7; CDR3 length: 15; clone size: -; D gene: -; V gene: TRBV12-3/TRBV12-4; CDR3 DNA: TGTGCCAGCAGTTTAGGTAATCGAGCCTTTGCCGAGCAGTACTTC; CDR3 protein: CASSLGNRAFAEQYF
J gene: TRBJ2-3; CDR3 length: 17; clone size: -; D gene: -; V gene: TRBV4-3; CDR3 DNA: TGCGCCAGCAGCCAAGATGGGGGCGGGGGCGCGGCAGATACGCAGTATTTT; CDR3 protein: CASSQDGGGGAADTQYF
J gene: TRBJ1-6; CDR3 length: 18; clone size: few; D gene: -; V gene: TRBV12-3/TRBV12-4; CDR3 DNA: TGTGCCAGCACCCTTCGACCAGCAGGCCTCCCTTCTAATTCACCCCTCCACTTT; CDR3 protein: CASTLRPAGLPSNSPLHF
J gene: TRBJ2-7; CDR3 length: 16; clone size: -; D gene: TRBD1; V gene: TRBV27; CDR3 DNA: TGTGCCAGCAGACCCGCCGGGACAGGGTCACCCTACGAGCAGTACTTC; CDR3 protein: CASRPAGTGSPYEQYF
J gene: TRBJ2-2; CDR3 length: 16; clone size: few; D gene: -; V gene: TRBV3-1; CDR3 DNA: TGTGCCAGCAGCCAAGGAACCAGGGGCTGGACCGGGGAGCTGTTTTTT; CDR3 protein: CASSQGTRGWTGELFF
J gene: TRBJ1-2; CDR3 length: 14; clone size: many; D gene: -; V gene: TRBV4-3; CDR3 DNA: TGCGCCAGCAGCCAAGATGGGACCACACCTGGCTACACCTTC; CDR3 protein: CASSQDGTTPGYTF
J gene: TRBJ1-1; CDR3 length: 12; clone size: many; D gene: -; V gene: TRBV7-9; CDR3 DNA: TGTGCCAGCAGCTCGGGTGCTACTGAAGCTTTCTTT; CDR3 protein: CASSSGATEAFF
J gene: TRBJ1-2; CDR3 length: 14; clone size: few; D gene: TRBD1; V gene: TRBV6-6; CDR3 DNA: TGTGCCAGCAGCTCCGACAGGGCGGGCTATGGCTACACCTTC; CDR3 protein: CASSSDRAGYGYTF
J gene: TRBJ1-2; CDR3 length: 13; clone size: -; D gene: -; V gene: TRBV27; CDR3 DNA: TGTGCCAGCAGTTTGTGGGGTTCGGATGGCTACACCTTC; CDR3 protein: CASSLWGSDGYTF
J gene: TRBJ2-3; CDR3 length: 14; clone size: -; D gene: -; V gene: TRBV12-3/TRBV12-4; CDR3 DNA: TGTGCCAGCAGTTTACGGCAGGGTCGCATGACGCAGTATTTT; CDR3 protein: CASSLRQGRMTQYF
J gene: TRBJ1-5; CDR3 length: 17; clone size: -; D gene: TRBD1; V gene: TRBV6-6; CDR3 DNA: TGTGCCAGCAGTTACTCGAGCAGGGGGCGCGGCAATCAGCCCCAGCATTTT; CDR3 protein: CASSYSSRGRGNQPQHF
J gene: TRBJ2-1; CDR3 length: 14; clone size: few; D gene: -; V gene: TRBV10-3; CDR3 DNA: TGTGCCATCAGTGAGGAAAGATCCTACAATGAGCAGTTCTTC; CDR3 protein: CAISEERSYNEQFF
J gene: TRBJ2-7; CDR3 length: 13; clone size: few; D gene: -; V gene: TRBV12-3/TRBV12-4; CDR3 DNA: TGTGCCAGCACCGAACAGAGCGCCTACGAGCAGTACTTC; CDR3 protein: CASTEQSAYEQYF
J gene: TRBJ2-6; CDR3 length: 15; clone size: few; D gene: -; V gene: TRBV2; CDR3 DNA: TGTGCCAGCAGTGAAGGCCTCTCTGGGGCCAACGTCCTGACTTTC; CDR3 protein: CASSEGLSGANVLTF
J gene: TRBJ2-3; CDR3 length: 15; clone size: -; D gene: -; V gene: TRBV2; CDR3 DNA: TGTGCCAGCCGTAATGGGGGGTCTTATCCAGATACGCAGTATTTT; CDR3 protein: CASRNGGSYPDTQYF
J gene: TRBJ2-3; CDR3 length: 15; clone size: -; D gene: -; V gene: TRBV11-3; CDR3 DNA: TGTGCCAGCAGCCGCGGGACTCTACTGGGAGATACGCAGTATTTT; CDR3 protein: CASSRGTLLGDTQYF
J gene: TRBJ2-1; CDR3 length: 14; clone size: -; D gene: -; V gene: TRBV12-3/TRBV12-4; CDR3 DNA: TGTGCCAGCAGACCTCCCCAAAGGGACAATGAGCAGTTCTTC; CDR3 protein: CASRPPQRDNEQFF
J gene: TRBJ2-7; CDR3 length: 15; clone size: -; D gene: TRBD2; V gene: TRBV7-9; CDR3 DNA: TGTGCCAGCAGCGTCAGCCTCGCGGGGGTAGGCGAGCAGTACTTC; CDR3 protein: CASSVSLAGVGEQYF
J gene: TRBJ2-3; CDR3 length: 13; clone size: -; D gene: -; V gene: TRBV6-5; CDR3 DNA: TGTGCCAGCAGTTACTCGAATGGCGATACGCAGTATTTT; CDR3 protein: CASSYSNGDTQYF
J gene: TRBJ1-5; CDR3 length: 12; clone size: few; D gene: -; V gene: TRBV7-9; CDR3 DNA: TGTGCCAGCAGCGGGCAGTACCAGCCCCAGCATTTT; CDR3 protein: CASSGQYQPQHF
J gene: TRBJ1-1; CDR3 length: 12; clone size: few; D gene: -; V gene: TRBV6-2/TRBV6-3; CDR3 DNA: TGTGCCAGCCAGGGCGGATTTACTGAAGCTTTCTTT; CDR3 protein: CASQGGFTEAFF
J gene: TRBJ2-5; CDR3 length: 15; clone size: -; D gene: TRBD2; V gene: TRBV9; CDR3 DNA: TGTGCCAGCAGCGTAGGAGCTAGCGGCTCTGAGACCCAGTACTTC; CDR3 protein: CASSVGASGSETQYF
J gene: TRBJ2-5; CDR3 length: 12; clone size: -; D gene: -; V gene: TRBV6-2/TRBV6-3; CDR3 DNA: TGTGCCAGCAGCCCGGATACGGAGACCCAGTACTTC; CDR3 protein: CASSPDTETQYF
J gene: TRBJ2-1; CDR3 length: 15; clone size: few; D gene: TRBD2; V gene: TRBV7-2; CDR3 DNA: TGTGCCAGCAGCTTTGCTAGCGGGGCTTACAATGAGCAGTTCTTC; CDR3 protein: CASSFASGAYNEQFF
J gene: TRBJ1-1; CDR3 length: 13; clone size: -; D gene: -; V gene: TRBV7-9; CDR3 DNA: TGTGCCAGCAGCTCCCGAGAGGGGTTTGGAGCTTTCTTT; CDR3 protein: CASSSREGFGAFF
J gene: TRBJ2-1; CDR3 length: 14; clone size: -; D gene: -; V gene: TRBV5-6; CDR3 DNA: TGTGCCAGCAGCCAGGTCCCCGGACGGAATGAGCAGTTCTTC; CDR3 protein: CASSQVPGRNEQFF
J gene: TRBJ2-7; CDR3 length: 14; clone size: -; D gene: -; V gene: TRBV7-9; CDR3 DNA: TGTGCCAGCAGCCGCGGGACGGACTCCTACGAGCAGTACTTC; CDR3 protein: CASSRGTDSYEQYF
J gene: TRBJ2-1; CDR3 length: 15; clone size: few; D gene: TRBD2; V gene: TRBV5-1; CDR3 DNA: TGCGCCAGCAGCCCCTGGGATAGCTGGGAGGGTGAGCAGTTCTTC; CDR3 protein: CASSPWDSWEGEQFF
J gene: TRBJ2-7; CDR3 length: 15; clone size: -; D gene: TRBD1; V gene: TRBV4-3; CDR3 DNA: TGCGCCAGCAGCCAAGACCGGGACAGATTCTACGAGCAGTACTTC; CDR3 protein: CASSQDRDRFYEQYF
J gene: TRBJ2-3; CDR3 length: 18; clone size: few; D gene: -; V gene: TRBV7-9; CDR3 DNA: TGTGCCAGCAGCTCATCGGGGGCGCCCCCAATACCCACAGATACGCAGTATTTT; CDR3 protein: CASSSSGAPPIPTDTQYF
J gene: TRBJ2-7; CDR3 length: 14; clone size: -; D gene: -; V gene: TRBV6-5; CDR3 DNA: TGTGCCAGCAGCCAACAAGCGATGGGGTACGAGCAGTACTTC; CDR3 protein: CASSQQAMGYEQYF
J gene: TRBJ2-1; CDR3 length: 16; clone size: -; D gene: TRBD1; V gene: TRBV20-1; CDR3 DNA: TGCAGTGCTATTACTACAGGGGATAGCTCCTACAATGAGCAGTTCTTC; CDR3 protein: CSAITTGDSSYNEQFF
J gene: TRBJ2-2; CDR3 length: 13; clone size: many; D gene: TRBD1; V gene: TRBV29-1; CDR3 DNA: TGCAGCGTTGAGGAAGGGGGCTCCGGGGAGCTGTTTTTT; CDR3 protein: CSVEEGGSGELFF
J gene: TRBJ2-7; CDR3 length: 12; clone size: -; D gene: -; V gene: TRBV19; CDR3 DNA: TGTGCCAGTAGAGGGGGAACCTACGAGCAGTACTTC; CDR3 protein: CASRGGTYEQYF